Shown below are 12 T cell receptor beta chains from a single sample sequenced in a study of blood T cell repertoires in COVID-19. The method was immunoSEQ multiplex PCR; TCRdb's version includes in-frame clones alone and lacks a portion of them. Of some 55,000 clones listed, 90% to 95% were seen once; the top ten hold about 3.4%. The sequencing sample was made of peripheral blood. The receptors come from a human donor in a cohort sampled during active COVID-19.

This chain uses TRBV27 with TRBJ2-3; possibly TRBD2 for D (5 bases). The V gene's germline CDR1 is MNHEY and CDR2 SMNVEV (reference sequence). The V and J ends lost 4 bases and 0 bases respectively, with 11 bases between them. CDR3 length: 15 residues. The CDR3 here is CASSSRTWSTDTQYF. The CDR3, as DNA: TGTGCCAGCAGTTCGCGGACTTGGAGCACAGATACGCAGTATTTT.

Here the CDR3 reads CASKGALWGYTF. DNA of the CDR3: TGTGCCAGCAAGGGGGCTCTTTGGGGCTACACCTTC. The chain joins TRBV2 to TRBJ1-2, with 7 bases lining up with TRBD1. Germline lookup yields CDR1 SNHLY and CDR2 FYNNEI. The CDR3 length is 12 residues. V lost 7 bases and J lost 8; bases outside the gene matches: 7.

V and J are TRBV28 and TRBJ2-1; TRBD2 aligns across 7 bases. The CDR3 spans 13 residues. Germline V lookup: CDR1 MDHEN, CDR2 SYDVKM. Trimming took 11 bases from V and 5 from J; bases not matched to a gene: 9. DNA for the CDR3: TGTGCCGCCTGGACTAGTTTCGACAATGAGCAGTTCTTC. Residues: CAAWTSFDNEQFF.

The chain has TRBV9 and TRBJ1-1; D is unclear. The length of the CDR3 is 14 residues. Per the germline V gene, CDR1 is SGDLS and CDR2 is YYNGEE. V shed 3 bases and J shed 5 bases, with 14 bases lying between them. The CDR3 nucleotides read TGTGCCAGCAGCGCCACAGCCGGGGAGACTGAAGCTTTCTTT. It translates to CASSATAGETEAFF.

The V and J genes are TRBV5-5 and TRBJ2-7; possibly TRBD1 for D (5 bases). The CDR3 is 12 amino acids. From germline, CDR1 is SGHKS and CDR2 YYEKEE (reference sequence). The V end was cut by 4 bases, the J end by 4 bases, with 9 bases between. This CDR3 is CASSQQGYEQYV. The CDR3 DNA reads TGTGCCAGCAGCCAGCAGGGATACGAGCAGTACGTC.

The V and J genes are TRBV14 and TRBJ2-1; a weak D match, TRBD2 (7 bases). The CDR3 length is 16 residues. Germline loops: CDR1 SGHDN, CDR2 FVKESK. V was trimmed by 3 bases and J by 2 bases, leaving 14 bases between them. CDR3 sequence reads: CASSQLGGGAYNEQFF. CDR3 nucleotide sequence: TGTGCCAGCAGCCAGCTGGGAGGGGGGGCCTACAATGAGCAGTTCTTC.

The V and J genes are TRBV9 and TRBJ1-4, with D possibly being TRBD1 (6 bases). The ends were cut back, 4 bases at V and 0 bases at J, with 16 bases in the middle. The CDR3 spans 17 residues. Germline loops: CDR1 SGDLS, CDR2 YYNGEE. The CDR3 nucleotides are TGTGCCAGCAGCACCAACCCACAGGGAACAACTAATGAAAAACTGTTTTTT. It encodes CASSTNPQGTTNEKLFF.

The V and J genes are TRBV10-3 and TRBJ1-1, with a possible D match to TRBD1 (5 bases). This CDR3 region has 11 residues. Trimming cost V 8 bases and J 10 bases, with 14 bases left between them. CDR1 and CDR2 from the germline V gene are ENHRY and SYGVKD. CDR3 nucleotides: TGTGCCATCCGGGGGGGGTTTGGAGCTTTCTTT. Translating gives CAIRGGFGAFF.

The chain has TRBV6-2 or TRBV6-3 and TRBJ2-1; no clear D. Germline V gene data show CDR1 as MNHEY and CDR2 as SVGEGT. V was cut by 1 base and J by 9 bases, with 7 bases left in between. The CDR3 has 12 amino acids. The CDR3 nucleotides read TGTGCCAGCAGTTACTTATTCGGTGAGCAGTTCTTC. Encoded protein: CASSYLFGEQFF.

This clone was picked up a small number of times. The chain has TRBV30 and TRBJ1-2; the match to TRBD1 covers 9 bases. The CDR3 has 14 amino acids. Trimming cost V 5 bases and J 8 bases; bases outside gene matches: 12. Looked up from germline, CDR1 is GTSNPN and CDR2 is SVGIG (reference sequence). The CDR3 region has the DNA TGTGCCTGGGGGGCCGGGACAGGGTTTCTGGGCTACACCTTC. Protein sequence: CAWGAGTGFLGYTF.

The V gene is TRBV4-3, the J gene TRBJ1-2; no firm D call. The CDR3 loop spans 14 amino acids. CDR1 is LGHNA and CDR2 is YSLEER in the germline V gene. V was cut by 1 base and J by 6 bases, with 12 bases left in between. The CDR3 here is CASSQAFGVDGYTF. The CDR3 region has the DNA TGCGCCAGCAGCCAAGCGTTCGGGGTGGATGGCTACACCTTC.

The rearrangement uses TRBV10-3 and TRBJ1-1; no clear D. V lost 0 bases and J lost 1, with 12 bases in between. CDR1 and CDR2 from the germline V gene are ENHRY and SYGVKD. This CDR3 comprises 16 residues. The CDR3 bases are TGTGCCATCAGTGAGTCTACGAGGGCCTCGAACACTGAAGCTTTCTTT. Translated, it gives CAISESTRASNTEAFF.